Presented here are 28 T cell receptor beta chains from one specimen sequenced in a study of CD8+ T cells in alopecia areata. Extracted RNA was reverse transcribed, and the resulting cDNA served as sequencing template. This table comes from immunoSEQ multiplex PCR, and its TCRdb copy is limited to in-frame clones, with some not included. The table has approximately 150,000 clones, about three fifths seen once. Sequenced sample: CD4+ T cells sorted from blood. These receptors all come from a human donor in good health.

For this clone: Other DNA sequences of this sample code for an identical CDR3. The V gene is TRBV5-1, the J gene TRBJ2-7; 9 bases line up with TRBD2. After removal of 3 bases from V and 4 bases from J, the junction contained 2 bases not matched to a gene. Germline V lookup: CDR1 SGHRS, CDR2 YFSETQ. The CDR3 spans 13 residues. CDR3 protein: CASSYAGGYEQYF. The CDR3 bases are TGCGCCAGCAGCTACGCGGGGGGGTACGAGCAGTACTTC.

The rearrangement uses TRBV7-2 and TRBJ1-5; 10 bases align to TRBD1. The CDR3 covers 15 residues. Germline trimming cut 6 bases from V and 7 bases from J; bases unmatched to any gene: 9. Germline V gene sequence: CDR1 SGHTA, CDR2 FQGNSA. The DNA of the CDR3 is TGTGCCAGCAGACGCGACAGGGGGCAGAGACAGCCCCAGCATTTT. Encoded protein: CASRRDRGQRQPQHF.

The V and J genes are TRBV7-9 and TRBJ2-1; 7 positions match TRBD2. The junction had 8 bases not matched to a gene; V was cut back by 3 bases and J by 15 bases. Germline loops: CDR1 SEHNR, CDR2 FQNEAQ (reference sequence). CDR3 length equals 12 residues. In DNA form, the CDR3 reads TGTGCCAGCAGCTTGGACCCTAGCGGTGCGTTCTTC. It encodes CASSLDPSGAFF.

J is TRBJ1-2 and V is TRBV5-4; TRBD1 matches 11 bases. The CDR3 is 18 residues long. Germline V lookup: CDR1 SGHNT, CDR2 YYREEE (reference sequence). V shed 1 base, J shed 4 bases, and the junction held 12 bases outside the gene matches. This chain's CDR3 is CASSLIFGQGARSYGYTF. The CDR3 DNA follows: TGTGCCAGCAGCTTGATTTTCGGACAGGGGGCTCGAAGCTATGGCTACACCTTC.

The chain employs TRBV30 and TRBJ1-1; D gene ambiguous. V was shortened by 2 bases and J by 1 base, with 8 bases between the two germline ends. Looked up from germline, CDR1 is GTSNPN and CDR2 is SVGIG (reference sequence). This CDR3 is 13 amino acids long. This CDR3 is CAWSRTGNTEAFF. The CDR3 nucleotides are TGTGCCTGGAGTCGAACGGGGAACACTGAAGCTTTCTTT.

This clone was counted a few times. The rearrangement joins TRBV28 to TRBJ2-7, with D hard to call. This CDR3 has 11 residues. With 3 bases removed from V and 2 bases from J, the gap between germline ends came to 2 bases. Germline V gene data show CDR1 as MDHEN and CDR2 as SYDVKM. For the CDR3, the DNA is TGTGCCAGCAGTTTTCCCTACGAGCAGTACTTC. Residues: CASSFPYEQYF.

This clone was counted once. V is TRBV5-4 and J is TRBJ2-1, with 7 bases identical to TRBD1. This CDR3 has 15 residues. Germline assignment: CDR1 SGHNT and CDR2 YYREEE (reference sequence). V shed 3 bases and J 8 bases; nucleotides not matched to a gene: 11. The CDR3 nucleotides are TGTGCCAGCAGCTCACGGCGTAGACAGGGTGATGAGCAGTTCTTC. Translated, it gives CASSSRRRQGDEQFF.

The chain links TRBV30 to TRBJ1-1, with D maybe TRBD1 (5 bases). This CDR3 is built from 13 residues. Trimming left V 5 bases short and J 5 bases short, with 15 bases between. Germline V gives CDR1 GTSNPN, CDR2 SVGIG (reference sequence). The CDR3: CAWSLGGATEAFF. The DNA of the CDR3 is TGTGCCTGGTCCCTCGGGGGTGCGACTGAAGCTTTCTTT.

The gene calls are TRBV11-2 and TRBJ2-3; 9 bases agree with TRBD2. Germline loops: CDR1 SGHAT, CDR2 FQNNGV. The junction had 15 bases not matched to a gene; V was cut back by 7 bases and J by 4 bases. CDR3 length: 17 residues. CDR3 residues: CASNLSGAGGPPDTQYF. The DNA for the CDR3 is TGTGCCAGCAACCTCTCCGGGGCGGGAGGGCCCCCAGATACGCAGTATTTT.

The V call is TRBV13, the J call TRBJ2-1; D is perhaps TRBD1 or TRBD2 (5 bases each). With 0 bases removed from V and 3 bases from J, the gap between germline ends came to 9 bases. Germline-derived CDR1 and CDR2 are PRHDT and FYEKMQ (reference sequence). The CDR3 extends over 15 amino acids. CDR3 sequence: CASSLGWDGYNEQFF. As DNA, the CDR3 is TGTGCCAGCAGCTTAGGCTGGGACGGCTACAATGAGCAGTTCTTC.

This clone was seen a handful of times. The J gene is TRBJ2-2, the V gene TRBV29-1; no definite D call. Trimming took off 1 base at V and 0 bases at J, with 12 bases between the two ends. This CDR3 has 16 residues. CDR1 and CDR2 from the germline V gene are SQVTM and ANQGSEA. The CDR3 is CSVEGLRGSNTGELFF. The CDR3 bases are TGCAGCGTTGAAGGTCTTCGCGGTTCGAACACCGGGGAGCTGTTTTTT.

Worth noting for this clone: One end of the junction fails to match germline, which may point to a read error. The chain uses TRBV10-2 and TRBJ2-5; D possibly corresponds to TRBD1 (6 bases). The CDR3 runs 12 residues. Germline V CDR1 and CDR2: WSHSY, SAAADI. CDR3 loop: CARTDSSETQYF. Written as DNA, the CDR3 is TGTGCCAGGACGGACAGTAGTGAGACCCAGTACTTC.

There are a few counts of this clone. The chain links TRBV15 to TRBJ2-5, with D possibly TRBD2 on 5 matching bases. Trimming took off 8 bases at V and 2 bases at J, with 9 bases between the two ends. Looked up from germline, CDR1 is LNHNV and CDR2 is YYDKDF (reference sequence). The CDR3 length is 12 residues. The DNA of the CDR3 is TGTGCCACCGGACTCCCACAAGAGACCCAGTACTTC. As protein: CATGLPQETQYF.

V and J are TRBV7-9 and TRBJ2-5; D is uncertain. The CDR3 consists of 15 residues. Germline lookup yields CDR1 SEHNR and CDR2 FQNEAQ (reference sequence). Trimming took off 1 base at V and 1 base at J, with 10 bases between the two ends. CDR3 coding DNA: TGTGCCAGCAGCTTAGATGTTCGTGTCCAAGAGACCCAGTACTTC. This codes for CASSLDVRVQETQYF. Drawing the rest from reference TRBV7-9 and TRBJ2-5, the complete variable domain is DTGVSQNPRHKITKRGQNVTFRCDPISEHNRLYWYRQTLGQGPEFLTYFQNEAQLEKSRLLSDRFSAERPKGSFSTLEIQRTEQGDSAMYLCASSLDVRVQETQYFGPGTRLLVL.

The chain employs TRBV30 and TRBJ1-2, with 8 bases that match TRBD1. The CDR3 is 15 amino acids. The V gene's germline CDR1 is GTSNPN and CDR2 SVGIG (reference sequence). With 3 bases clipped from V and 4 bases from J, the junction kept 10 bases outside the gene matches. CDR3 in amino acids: CAWRRGAGGSYGYTF. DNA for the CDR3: TGTGCCTGGAGGAGGGGGGCAGGGGGCAGCTATGGCTACACCTTC.

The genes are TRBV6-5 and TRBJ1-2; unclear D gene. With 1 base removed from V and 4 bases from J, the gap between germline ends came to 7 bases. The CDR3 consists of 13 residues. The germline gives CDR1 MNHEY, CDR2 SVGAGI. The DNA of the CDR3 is TGTGCCAGCAGTTACTTCCGTTCCTATGGCTACACCTTC. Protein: CASSYFRSYGYTF.

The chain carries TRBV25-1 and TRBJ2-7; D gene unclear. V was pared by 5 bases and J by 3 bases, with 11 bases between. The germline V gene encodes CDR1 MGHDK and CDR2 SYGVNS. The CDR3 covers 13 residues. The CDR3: CASSSGQLYEQYF. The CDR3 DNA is TGTGCCAGCAGTTCCGGCCAGCTCTACGAGCAGTACTTC.

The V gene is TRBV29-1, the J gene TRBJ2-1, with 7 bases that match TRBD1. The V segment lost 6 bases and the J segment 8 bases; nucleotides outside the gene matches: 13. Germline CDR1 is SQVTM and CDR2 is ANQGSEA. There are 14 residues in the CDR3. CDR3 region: CSVGDRVGRDEQFF. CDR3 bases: TGCAGCGTAGGAGACAGGGTAGGCCGGGATGAGCAGTTCTTC.

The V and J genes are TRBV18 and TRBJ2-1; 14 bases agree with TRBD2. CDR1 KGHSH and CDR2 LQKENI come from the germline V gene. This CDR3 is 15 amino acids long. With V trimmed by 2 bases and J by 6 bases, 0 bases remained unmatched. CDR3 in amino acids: CASSPGTSGSNEQFF. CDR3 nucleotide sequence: TGTGCCAGCTCACCAGGGACTAGCGGGAGCAATGAGCAGTTCTTC.

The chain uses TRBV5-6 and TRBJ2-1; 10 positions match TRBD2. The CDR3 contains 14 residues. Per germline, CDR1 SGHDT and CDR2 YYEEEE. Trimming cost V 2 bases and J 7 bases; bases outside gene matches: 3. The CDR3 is CASSLLAGPNEQFF. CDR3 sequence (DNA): TGTGCCAGCAGCTTACTAGCGGGACCGAATGAGCAGTTCTTC.

The CDR3 here is CASSGENRDGIKETQYF. CDR3 in DNA: TGTGCCAGCAGTGGTGAAAACCGGGACGGAATAAAAGAGACCCAGTACTTC. The rearrangement uses TRBV25-1 and TRBJ2-5; D is possibly TRBD1 or TRBD2 (5 bases each). V gave up 4 bases and J gave up 3 bases, with 21 bases separating them. The CDR3 runs 17 residues. CDR1 is MGHDK, CDR2 SYGVNS, per germline.

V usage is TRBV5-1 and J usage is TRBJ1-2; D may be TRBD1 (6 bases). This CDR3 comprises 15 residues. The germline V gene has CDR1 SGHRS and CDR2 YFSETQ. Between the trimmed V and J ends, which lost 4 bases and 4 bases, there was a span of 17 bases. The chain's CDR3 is CASSPRGLGGYGYTF. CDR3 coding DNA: TGCGCCAGCAGCCCCAGGGGCCTGGGGGGCTATGGCTACACCTTC. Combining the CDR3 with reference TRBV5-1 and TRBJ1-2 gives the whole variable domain KAGVTQTPRYLIKTRGQQVTLSCSPISGHRSVSWYQQTPGQGLQFLFEYFSETQRNKGNFPGRFSGRQFSNSRSEMNVSTLELGDSALYLCASSPRGLGGYGYTFGSGTRLTVV.

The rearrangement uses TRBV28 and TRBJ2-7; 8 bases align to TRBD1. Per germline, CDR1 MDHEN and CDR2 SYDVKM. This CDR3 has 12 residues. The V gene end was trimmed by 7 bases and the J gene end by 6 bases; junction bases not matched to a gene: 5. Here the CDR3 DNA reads TGTGCCAGCAAAACCGGACAGGGCGAGCAGTACTTC. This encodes CASKTGQGEQYF.

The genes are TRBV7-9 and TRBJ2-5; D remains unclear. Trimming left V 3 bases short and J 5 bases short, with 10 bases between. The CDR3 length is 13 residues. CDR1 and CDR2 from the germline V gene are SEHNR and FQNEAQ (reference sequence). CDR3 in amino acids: CASSFPGPETQYF. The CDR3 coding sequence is TGTGCCAGCAGCTTCCCGGGCCCGGAGACCCAGTACTTC.

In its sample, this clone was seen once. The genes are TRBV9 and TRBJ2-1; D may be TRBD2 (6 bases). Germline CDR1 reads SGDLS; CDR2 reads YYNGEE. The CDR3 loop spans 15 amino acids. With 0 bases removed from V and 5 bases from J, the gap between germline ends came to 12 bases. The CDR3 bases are TGTGCCAGCAGCGTAGAGGATAGCGGTCACAATGAGCAGTTCTTC. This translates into CASSVEDSGHNEQFF.

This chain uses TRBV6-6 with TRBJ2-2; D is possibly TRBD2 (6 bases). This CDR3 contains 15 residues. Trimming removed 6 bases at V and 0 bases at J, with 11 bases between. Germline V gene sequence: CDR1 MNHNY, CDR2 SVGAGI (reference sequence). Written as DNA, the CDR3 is TGTGCCAGCAGCCTTAGCGGCTCGAACACCGGGGAGCTGTTTTTT. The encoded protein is CASSLSGSNTGELFF.

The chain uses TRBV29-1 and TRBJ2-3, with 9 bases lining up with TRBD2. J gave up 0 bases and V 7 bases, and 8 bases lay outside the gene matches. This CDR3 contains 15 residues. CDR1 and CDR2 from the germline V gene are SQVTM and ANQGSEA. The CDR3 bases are TGCAGCGCCGAAGGCCTAGCGGGGAGCACAGATACGCAGTATTTT. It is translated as CSAEGLAGSTDTQYF.

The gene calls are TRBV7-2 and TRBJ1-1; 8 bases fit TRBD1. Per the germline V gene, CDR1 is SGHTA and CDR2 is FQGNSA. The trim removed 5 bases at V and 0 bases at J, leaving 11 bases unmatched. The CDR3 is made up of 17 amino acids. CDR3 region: CASSPPRGQAMNTEAFF. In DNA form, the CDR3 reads TGTGCCAGCAGCCCCCCGAGGGGACAGGCCATGAACACTGAAGCTTTCTTT.